The next 27 T cell receptor beta chains were all read from a single sample in a study of neoadjuvant anti-PD-1 for oral cavity cancer (dated by TCRdb to about 2021). Explained via the paper, the time point label denotes: before neoadjuvant nivolumab. The library relied on the immunoSEQ multiplex PCR assay. TCRdb provides this immuneACCESS table in a form limited to in-frame rearrangements. Some clones are lacking; in checked studies, under half of them reflect an unresolved V gene, and why the rest are absent is not known. The sample includes more than 6,000 clones, with around 82% observed a single time. The top ten clones comprise more than 3% of the sample. Sequencing was performed on PBMCs, taken before nivolumab (anti-PD-1) treatment. The receptor source for this set is a person aged 35-79 years with oral cavity squamous cell carcinoma.

This chain joins TRBV11-2 and TRBJ2-5; unclear D gene. Trimming left V 5 bases short and J 5 bases short, with 3 bases between. Germline V lookup: CDR1 SGHAT, CDR2 FQNNGV. This CDR3 comprises 10 residues. The CDR3 sequence: CASSKETQYF. CDR3 nucleotides: TGTGCCAGCAGCAAGGAGACCCAGTACTTC.

This clone has a single count. This chain connects TRBV25-1 to TRBJ2-3; D not resolved. The CDR3 loop spans 15 amino acids. V was shortened by 3 bases and J by 6 bases, with 16 bases between the two germline ends. CDR1 is MGHDK and CDR2 is SYGVNS in the germline V gene. CDR3 residues: CASSDPSDLWDTQYF. CDR3 DNA sequence: TGTGCCAGCAGTGACCCCTCGGACCTATGGGATACGCAGTATTTT.

The chain is built from TRBV6-5 and TRBJ1-5; 7 nucleotides match TRBD1. In germline, CDR1 is MNHEY, CDR2 SVGAGI. V gave up 6 bases and J gave up 5 bases; unmatched junction bases: 7. CDR3 length: 14 amino acids. CDR3 coding DNA: TGTGCCAGCAGCCCCAGAGGGGGCCATCAGCCCCAGCATTTT. This sequence encodes CASSPRGGHQPQHF.

Only one count was recorded for this clone. CDR3 loop: CATRPAASPYEQYF. CDR3 nucleotide sequence: TGTGCCACCCGACCCGCAGCCAGCCCCTACGAGCAGTACTTC. The V and J genes are TRBV6-5 and TRBJ2-7; no clear D. Germline V gene lookup returns CDR1 MNHEY and CDR2 SVGAGI. The CDR3 runs 14 residues. Trimming removed 10 bases at V and 2 bases at J, with 18 bases between.

This clone was found once. The rearrangement joins TRBV4-2 to TRBJ2-3; D unresolved. This CDR3 is 16 amino acids long. Germline CDR1 is LGHNA and CDR2 is YNFKEQ. The V gene lost 0 bases and the J gene lost 0 bases, with 10 bases spanning the gap. As DNA, the CDR3 is TGTGCCAGCAGCCAAGATTGGCAGACGAGCACAGATACGCAGTATTTT. The encoded protein is CASSQDWQTSTDTQYF.

J is TRBJ1-5 and V is TRBV29-1; D possibly corresponds to TRBD1 (5 bases). The CDR3 consists of 15 residues. Germline CDR1 reads SQVTM; CDR2 reads ANQGSEA. The V end lost 5 bases, the J end lost 1 base, and 15 bases lay between the germline ends. The CDR3 nucleotides are TGCAGCGTTACAATGGGGGTGACGAGCAATCAGCCCCAGCATTTT. It codes for CSVTMGVTSNQPQHF.

V is TRBV5-1 and J is TRBJ2-5; no firm D call. This CDR3 has 12 residues. Looked up from germline, CDR1 is SGHRS and CDR2 is YFSETQ. The V gene lost 1 base and the J gene lost 1 base, with 2 bases spanning the gap. CDR3 bases: TGCGCCAGCAGCTTGTCCCAAGAGACCCAGTACTTC. The encoded protein is CASSLSQETQYF. Full variable domain (missing parts from reference TRBV5-1 and TRBJ2-5): KAGVTQTPRYLIKTRGQQVTLSCSPISGHRSVSWYQQTPGQGLQFLFEYFSETQRNKGNFPGRFSGRQFSNSRSEMNVSTLELGDSALYLCASSLSQETQYFGPGTRLLVL.

The chain recombines TRBV4-1 with TRBJ2-1, with D hard to call. The CDR3 length is 13 residues. Trimming cost V 3 bases and J 6 bases, with 9 bases left between them. Germline lookup yields CDR1 MGHRA and CDR2 YSYEKL. The CDR3 DNA sequence: TGCGCCAGCAGCCACCTAACGATCAATGAGCAGTTCTTC. Its translation: CASSHLTINEQFF.

The chain is built from TRBV5-8 and TRBJ1-1; D is unresolved. Trimming left V 6 bases short and J 1 base short, with 10 bases between. Germline V lookup: CDR1 SGHTS, CDR2 YDEGEE. This CDR3 has 13 amino acids. As DNA, the CDR3 is TGTGCCAGCATTACGGTCTCGAACACTGAAGCTTTCTTT. It translates to CASITVSNTEAFF.

The J gene is TRBJ1-6, the V gene TRBV9; D possibly corresponds to TRBD1 (5 bases). CDR3 length: 13 amino acids. Germline values: CDR1 SGDLS, CDR2 YYNGEE. Trimming removed 3 bases from V and 12 bases from J, with 13 bases in between. The CDR3 loop is CASSGGDWVPLHF. DNA of the CDR3: TGTGCCAGCAGCGGGGGGGATTGGGTACCCCTCCACTTT.

This clone was detected once. V usage is TRBV6-1 and J usage is TRBJ1-6; D possibly corresponds to TRBD1 (5 bases). Germline lookup yields CDR1 MNHNS and CDR2 SASEGT. Trimming removed 1 base from V and 10 bases from J, with 11 bases in between. The CDR3 is 14 residues long. CDR3 bases: TGTGCCAGCAGTGAAGGGGTCGGGGACTCACCCCTCCACTTT. Protein product: CASSEGVGDSPLHF.

The genes are TRBV11-2 and TRBJ2-5, with D tentatively TRBD1 (5 bases). In germline, CDR1 is SGHAT, CDR2 FQNNGV. The CDR3 length is 16 residues. V was shortened by 4 bases and J by 0 bases, with 15 bases between the two germline ends. The DNA for the CDR3 is TGTGCCAGCAGCTCCGTCGGGCAGGGTGACCAAGAGACCCAGTACTTC. Protein sequence: CASSSVGQGDQETQYF.

CDR3 residues: CASSGGGGTMMNTEAFF. CDR3 DNA: TGTGCCAGCAGCGGGGGGGGAGGGACTATGATGAACACTGAAGCTTTCTTT. The V call is TRBV5-4, the J call TRBJ1-1; TRBD1 might be the D (5 bases). V shed 4 bases and J shed 0 bases, with 19 bases lying between them. Germline lookup yields CDR1 SGHNT and CDR2 YYREEE (reference sequence). The CDR3 consists of 17 residues.

The J gene is TRBJ2-5, the V gene TRBV6-1; D possibly corresponds to TRBD2 (6 bases). The V gene lost 8 bases and the J gene lost 1 base, with 11 bases spanning the gap. The germline V gene has CDR1 MNHNS and CDR2 SASEGT. This CDR3 is 13 amino acids long. Here the CDR3 reads CASVREVQETQYF. The CDR3 nucleotides read TGTGCCAGCGTTAGGGAGGTCCAAGAGACCCAGTACTTC.

This rearrangement joins TRBV29-1 to TRBJ2-5; D is uncertain. This CDR3 contains 13 residues. Per germline, CDR1 SQVTM and CDR2 ANQGSEA. The germline V and J ends were trimmed by 4 bases and 1 base, with 10 bases remaining between them. Written as DNA, the CDR3 is TGCAGCGTTGGCAGCGAACTCCAAGAGACCCAGTACTTC. Translated, it gives CSVGSELQETQYF.

The V call is TRBV7-6, the J call TRBJ2-3, with 10 bases identical to TRBD1. The V gene's germline CDR1 is SGHVS and CDR2 FNYEAQ. The CDR3 spans 17 residues. Unmatched junction bases numbered 4, after V lost 0 bases and J lost 1 base. This chain's CDR3 is CASSLATGTGGTDTQYF. The DNA of the CDR3 is TGTGCCAGCAGCTTAGCTACCGGGACAGGGGGCACAGATACGCAGTATTTT.

This chain joins TRBV7-9 and TRBJ2-3, with 10 bases fitting TRBD1. V lost 5 bases, J lost 2 bases, and 7 bases stayed unmatched. Germline-derived CDR1 and CDR2 are SEHNR and FQNEAQ (reference sequence). CDR3 size: 16 residues. The CDR3 reads CASSPPGTGDTDTQYF. The CDR3 coding sequence is TGTGCCAGCAGCCCGCCGGGGACAGGGGACACAGATACGCAGTATTTT.

This clone was seen more than once but under ten times. The chain employs TRBV19 and TRBJ1-2, with 7 bases that match TRBD1. Trimming took 6 bases from V and 4 from J; bases not matched to a gene: 5. The germline gives CDR1 LNHDA, CDR2 SQIVND (reference sequence). This CDR3 spans 13 amino acids. CDR3 bases: TGTGCCAGTAGGAGACAGGGACCCTATGGCTACACCTTC. Its translation: CASRRQGPYGYTF.

This sequence joins TRBV7-2 and TRBJ2-5; tentative D call: TRBD2 (6 bases). The CDR3 runs 14 residues. The germline CDR1 and CDR2 sequences are SGHTA and FQGNSA. Trimming removed 3 bases from V and 4 bases from J, with 12 bases in between. CDR3 in amino acids: CASSLGLRTETQYF. CDR3 sequence (DNA): TGTGCCAGCAGCTTGGGACTTCGAACAGAGACCCAGTACTTC.

The chain joins TRBV28 to TRBJ1-2, with D possibly TRBD1 on 6 matching bases. V shed 2 bases and J shed 1 base, with 14 bases lying between them. Germline CDR1 and CDR2: MDHEN and SYDVKM. This CDR3 spans 16 amino acids. This chain's CDR3 is CASSLTGTQLNYGYTF. Written as DNA, the CDR3 is TGTGCCAGCAGTTTAACCGGGACACAACTTAACTATGGCTACACCTTC.

V and J are TRBV19 and TRBJ2-3, with D perhaps TRBD2 (6 bases). The CDR3 totals 14 residues. With 6 bases removed from V and 1 base from J, the gap between germline ends came to 11 bases. Germline V gene lookup returns CDR1 LNHDA and CDR2 SQIVND (reference sequence). CDR3 DNA sequence: TGTGCCAGTAGCCTGATAGCGGGCACAGATACGCAGTATTTT. Its translation is CASSLIAGTDTQYF.

This chain links TRBV10-3 with TRBJ1-6; no clear D. V was clipped by 9 bases and J by 4 bases, with 13 bases between them. The CDR3 has 14 amino acids. Per the germline V gene, CDR1 is ENHRY and CDR2 is SYGVKD. This chain's CDR3 is CAIQQVMYNSPLHF. CDR3 nucleotide sequence: TGTGCCATACAACAAGTCATGTATAATTCACCCCTCCACTTT.

V usage is TRBV6-5 and J usage is TRBJ1-2; possibly TRBD1 for D (5 bases). Germline CDR1 and CDR2: MNHEY and SVGAGI. V was clipped by 0 bases and J by 7 bases, with 15 bases between them. This CDR3 spans 15 amino acids. The CDR3 DNA is TGTGCCAGCAGTTACTCGACCGGGGGACGTCTTGGCTACACCTTC. Amino acids: CASSYSTGGRLGYTF.

This sequence joins TRBV27 and TRBJ2-7; 8 bases are a match to TRBD1. Germline lookup yields CDR1 MNHEY and CDR2 SMNVEV (reference sequence). The CDR3 is made up of 13 amino acids. Trimming at V came to 7 bases and at J to 3 bases, leaving 5 bases not matched to a gene. The CDR3 loop is CASTRTGNYEQYF. CDR3 bases: TGTGCCAGCACAAGGACAGGGAACTACGAGCAGTACTTC.

The chain links TRBV11-2 to TRBJ2-7, with D uncertain. CDR1 and CDR2 (germline): SGHAT, FQNNGV. This CDR3 has 15 residues. The V end was cut by 0 bases, the J end by 5 bases, with 14 bases between. CDR3 coding DNA: TGTGCCAGCAGCTTAGACGGATCCAAACTGAACGAGCAGTACTTC. Its translation: CASSLDGSKLNEQYF.

The chain joins TRBV4-2 to TRBJ2-3; possibly TRBD2 for D (6 bases). CDR1 is LGHNA and CDR2 is YNFKEQ in the germline V gene. Trimming stripped 2 bases from V and 2 bases from J, with 11 bases between. CDR3 length: 15 amino acids. CDR3 region: CASSQRGEITDTQYF. The DNA for the CDR3 is TGTGCCAGCAGCCAACGCGGGGAGATCACAGATACGCAGTATTTT.

This chain links TRBV6-6 with TRBJ1-1; unclear D gene. The CDR3 runs to 14 residues. Looked up from germline, CDR1 is MNHNY and CDR2 is SVGAGI (reference sequence). V shed 6 bases and J shed 3 bases, with 14 bases lying between them. As DNA, the CDR3 is TGTGCCAGCAGCTCTAGATCATTAGACACTGAAGCTTTCTTT. Residues: CASSSRSLDTEAFF.